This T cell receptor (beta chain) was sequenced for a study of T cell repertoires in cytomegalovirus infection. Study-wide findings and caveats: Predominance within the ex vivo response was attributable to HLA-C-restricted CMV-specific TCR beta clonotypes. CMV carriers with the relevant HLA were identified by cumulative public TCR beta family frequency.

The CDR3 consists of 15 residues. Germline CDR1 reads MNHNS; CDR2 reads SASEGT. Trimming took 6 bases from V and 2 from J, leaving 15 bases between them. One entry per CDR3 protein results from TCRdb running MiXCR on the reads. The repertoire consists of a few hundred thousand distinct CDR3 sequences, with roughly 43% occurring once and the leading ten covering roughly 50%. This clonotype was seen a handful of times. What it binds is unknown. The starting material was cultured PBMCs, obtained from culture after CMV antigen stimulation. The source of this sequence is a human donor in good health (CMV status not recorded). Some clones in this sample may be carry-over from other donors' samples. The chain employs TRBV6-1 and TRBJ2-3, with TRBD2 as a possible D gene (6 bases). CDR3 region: CASRPLGSYTDTQYF. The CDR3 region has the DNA TGTGCCAGCAGGCCGCTCGGGAGTTACACAGATACGCAGTATTTT.